Many counts were recorded for the clone carrying this TCR beta chain. Its antigen is not identified. The entry originates in a study of T cell repertoires in cytomegalovirus infection. Study-wide background: From public TCR beta signatures came an indication of both CMV infection and matching HLA type. Points from the study as a whole: It was HLA-C-restricted CMV-specific TCR beta clonotypes that dominated the response ex vivo. Pooled public TCR beta family frequency picked out CMV carriers with the relevant HLA.

TCRdb re-called the reads with MiXCR, one entry per CDR3 protein. The repertoire consists of approximately 97,000 distinct CDR3 sequences, with more than 15% occurring once and the leading ten covering around 8.5%. Sequencing used PBMCs. The sequence was obtained from a human donor in good health (CMV status not recorded). Some clones in this sample may be carry-over from other donors' samples.

The CDR3 bases are TGTGCCAGCAGCTTAATCGCCGACGGGGGGCGCTTGTATGGCTACACCTTC. Residues: CASSLIADGGRLYGYTF. The chain combines TRBV11-2 with TRBJ1-2; D perhaps matches TRBD1 (6 bases). Germline values: CDR1 SGHAT, CDR2 FQNNGV. Trimming left V 2 bases short and J 5 bases short, with 21 bases between. The CDR3 totals 17 residues.